Presented here are 4 T cell receptor beta chains from one specimen sequenced in a study of T cells expressing NK-cell markers. No DNA is given; TCRdb re-called the 5' RACE reads and lists each CDR3 protein once. Here the sample table reports 500,000 to 600,000 distinct CDR3 sequences. The sample comprised blood T cells: a sorted CD56 or NKG2C T cell subset, CD4+ or CD8+ T cells, or bulk PBMC T cells (not recorded which). The receptors derive from a man between 18 and 35 years old in good health.

The V call is TRBV12-5, the J call TRBJ2-6; TCRdb indicates TRBD1, and absent DNA this call remains unverified. The CDR3 loop spans 17 amino acids. Per the germline V gene, CDR1 is LGHNT and CDR2 is FRNRAP. This CDR3 reads CASGSGRANSGANVLTF.

This chain uses TRBV5-6 with TRBJ1-4; TCRdb lists TRBD1, though no DNA is available to test this call. Germline V lookup: CDR1 SGHDT, CDR2 YYEEEE. The CDR3 spans 19 residues. CDR3 loop: CASSDSGVEGYTEREKLFF. Full variable domain (missing parts from reference TRBV5-6 and TRBJ1-4): DAGVTQSPTHLIKTRGQQVTLRCSPKSGHDTVSWYQQALGQGPQFIFQYYEEEERQRGNFPDRFSGHQFPNYSSELNVNALLLGDSALYLCASSDSGVEGYTEREKLFFGSGTQLSVL.

The chain couples TRBV20-1 to TRBJ1-2. Germline lookup yields CDR1 DFQATT and CDR2 SNEGSKA (reference sequence). The CDR3 is 13 amino acids. CDR3 loop: CSARGGRSYGYTF.

The chain links TRBV28 to TRBJ1-1. The CDR3 runs to 15 residues. Germline V gene sequence: CDR1 MDHEN, CDR2 SYDVKM. This CDR3 reads CASSSSGRKNTEAFF.